Described below is a single T cell receptor beta chain sequence and its context. The data derive from a study of blood T cell repertoires in COVID-19. Study-wide background: The United States, Italy and Spain were the sources of the acute and convalescent COVID-19 samples.

Original methodology: Reference gene primer amplification gave estimated nucleated cell counts. Profiling relied on immunoSEQ multiplex PCR, and the TCRdb table lists in-frame clones only, not all of them. D and trimming were read from the DNA, whereas the V and J calls and clone size are those reported in that table. The table has approximately 280,000 clones, 86% seen once. Per the germline V gene, CDR1 is LNHNV and CDR2 is YYDKDF (reference sequence). This CDR3 spans 17 amino acids. V lost 3 bases and J 0 bases, leaving 15 bases between the germline ends. Participants came from fewer than 25 US areas, aged about 18 to 95 years. All recovered Cohort 3 donors got two negative PCRs, got clearance, or saw symptom resolution.

The chain links TRBV15 to TRBJ2-1; D might be TRBD1 (6 bases). Sequencing was performed on PBMCs or T cells enriched from blood (not recorded which). The origin of this receptor is a woman aged 18-29 years who had recovered from COVID-19. CDR3 region: CATSRGRGGLSYNEQFF. In DNA form, the CDR3 reads TGTGCCACCAGCAGGGGGCGTGGGGGCCTCTCCTACAATGAGCAGTTCTTC.